Ten or more counts support the clone carrying this T cell receptor beta chain. A single record per CDR3 protein comes from TCRdb applying MiXCR to the 5' RACE reads. Of nearly 60,000 distinct CDR3 sequences in the sample, about an eighth were seen once. The data are from a study of early T cells in non-severe SARS-CoV-2 infection. V was shortened by 0 bases and J by 2 bases, with 4 bases between the two germline ends. The CDR3 runs to 13 residues. Germline V gene lookup returns CDR1 ENHRY and CDR2 SYGVKD. The source of this sequence is an adult who was a healthcare worker with PCR-confirmed SARS-CoV-2 infection or an uninfected control (not recorded which). Sequenced sample: whole blood. The genes are TRBV10-3 and TRBJ1-2, with no clear D. Written as DNA, the CDR3 is TGTGCCATCAGTGAGTCGGACAACTATGGCTACACCTTC. It encodes CAISESDNYGYTF.